This T cell receptor beta chain was recorded in a study of cytomegalovirus exposure and HLA in healthy donors. The length of the CDR3 is 16 residues. V was trimmed by 0 bases and J by 4 bases, leaving 15 bases between them. Germline V lookup: CDR1 MGHRA, CDR2 YSYEKL. Study results and limitations: As a later analysis revealed, most CMV-associated TCR beta chains appeared HLA-restricted. Investigators reported around 150 TCR beta chains as tied to cytomegalovirus. In a later analysis, specific HLA alleles were associated with 15,000 to 20,000 TCR beta sequences at a 0.05 false discovery rate.

A remark on this clone: Antigen unknown.

The PCR had 60 Vbeta and 13 Jbeta primers. TCRdb's copy holds only in-frame clones and misses some; the assay was immunoSEQ multiplex PCR. The sample contains approximately 88,000 clones, about 78% of which appear only once. The V gene is TRBV4-1, the J gene TRBJ1-1; no definite D call. The receptor comes from a man younger than 30 in good health and CMV-seropositive. The sample consisted of PBMCs. The CDR3 DNA follows: TGCGCCAGCAGCCAAGATCTTACGGCCCGGAGCACTGAAGCTTTCTTT. Protein product: CASSQDLTARSTEAFF.